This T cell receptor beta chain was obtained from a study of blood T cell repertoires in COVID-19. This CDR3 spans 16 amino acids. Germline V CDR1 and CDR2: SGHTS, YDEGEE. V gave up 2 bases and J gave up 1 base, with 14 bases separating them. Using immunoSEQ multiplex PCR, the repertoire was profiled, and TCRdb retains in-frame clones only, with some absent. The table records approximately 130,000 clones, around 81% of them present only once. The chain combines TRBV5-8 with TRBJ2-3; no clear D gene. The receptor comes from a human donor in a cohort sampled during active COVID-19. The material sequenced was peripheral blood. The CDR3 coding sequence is TGTGCCAGCAGCTTTTTTTTGTCTAGAGGCACAGATACGCAGTATTTT. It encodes CASSFFLSRGTDTQYF.